These T cell receptor beta chains were read from a single sample in a study of blood T cell repertoires in COVID-19. The assay was immunoSEQ multiplex PCR, and TCRdb's table has in-frame clones only and misses some. The table shows roughly 300,000 clones, with around 90% occurring only once. The sequenced material came from peripheral blood. The source is a man aged 18 to 35 with active or convalescent COVID-19. Both conserved end residues are part of each CDR3. The order of the fields is J gene, CDR3 length, V gene, CDR3 protein.

j_call: TRBJ1-3
cdr3_length: 18
v_call: TRBV4-3
cdr3_aa: CASSQGSGTGGAGNTIYF

j_call: TRBJ1-2
cdr3_length: 15
v_call: TRBV2
cdr3_aa: CASSEDRGHGYGYTF

j_call: TRBJ1-6
cdr3_length: 14
v_call: TRBV13
cdr3_aa: CASSSLTLNSPLHF

j_call: TRBJ2-1
cdr3_length: 15
v_call: TRBV9
cdr3_aa: CASNEASGGVYEQFF

j_call: TRBJ1-1
cdr3_length: 15
v_call: TRBV6-2/TRBV6-3
cdr3_aa: CASSYGTRVNTEAFF

j_call: TRBJ1-1
cdr3_length: 15
v_call: TRBV18
cdr3_aa: CASSPTTGVVTEAFF

j_call: TRBJ2-5
cdr3_length: 13
v_call: TRBV7-9
cdr3_aa: CASGQGGRETQYF

j_call: TRBJ1-1
cdr3_length: 14
v_call: TRBV3-1/TRBV3-2
cdr3_aa: CASSQETENTEAFF

j_call: TRBJ2-3
cdr3_length: 18
v_call: TRBV19
cdr3_aa: CASSLPGLAGASTDTQYF

j_call: TRBJ1-2
cdr3_length: 17
v_call: TRBV4-3
cdr3_aa: CASSPLSRTGPIYGYTF

j_call: TRBJ1-5
cdr3_length: 18
v_call: TRBV27
cdr3_aa: CASRLQGAGGVSNQPQHF

j_call: TRBJ1-6
cdr3_length: 16
v_call: TRBV6-2/TRBV6-3
cdr3_aa: CASSPSDTGVVSPLHF

j_call: TRBJ1-2
cdr3_length: 16
v_call: TRBV5-5
cdr3_aa: CASSLAGGKTNYGYTF

j_call: TRBJ2-7
cdr3_length: 14
v_call: TRBV5-8
cdr3_aa: CASTPIQGASEQYF

j_call: TRBJ1-4
cdr3_length: 16
v_call: TRBV6-1
cdr3_aa: CASSESRTGLNEKLFF

j_call: TRBJ1-2
cdr3_length: 12
v_call: TRBV7-9
cdr3_aa: CASSPGRGGYTF

j_call: TRBJ1-4
cdr3_length: 15
v_call: TRBV5-1
cdr3_aa: CASSFLQGTNEKLFF

j_call: TRBJ2-3
cdr3_length: 15
v_call: TRBV10-2
cdr3_aa: CASRADRVGGDTQYF

j_call: TRBJ2-4
cdr3_length: 15
v_call: TRBV4-2
cdr3_aa: CASSQVQGATNIQYF

j_call: TRBJ2-7
cdr3_length: 14
v_call: TRBV18
cdr3_aa: CASSPRRTEDEQYF

j_call: TRBJ2-3
cdr3_length: 15
v_call: TRBV7-9
cdr3_aa: CASSLTGGRTDTQYF

j_call: TRBJ1-2
cdr3_length: 17
v_call: TRBV9
cdr3_aa: CASSVGYRGPSHYGYTF

j_call: TRBJ2-7
cdr3_length: 14
v_call: TRBV11-2
cdr3_aa: CASSLWQGSYEQYF

j_call: TRBJ2-1
cdr3_length: 15
v_call: TRBV9
cdr3_aa: CASSPPGGLDNEQFF

j_call: TRBJ2-1
cdr3_length: 11
v_call: TRBV18
cdr3_aa: CASSPEREQFF

j_call: TRBJ1-1
cdr3_length: 18
v_call: TRBV5-4
cdr3_aa: CASSPRVPQRYMNTEAFF

j_call: TRBJ2-5
cdr3_length: 15
v_call: TRBV7-2
cdr3_aa: CASSMLAGGQETQYF

j_call: TRBJ1-2
cdr3_length: 15
v_call: TRBV3-1/TRBV3-2
cdr3_aa: CASSPGGSPYYGYTF

j_call: TRBJ1-6
cdr3_length: 11
v_call: TRBV20-1
cdr3_aa: CSATNNSPLHF

j_call: TRBJ1-5
cdr3_length: 16
v_call: TRBV6-6
cdr3_aa: CASTPFGVTGNQPQHF

j_call: TRBJ1-2
cdr3_length: 12
v_call: TRBV29-1
cdr3_aa: CSVSGGIYGYTF

j_call: TRBJ2-3
cdr3_length: 15
v_call: TRBV14
cdr3_aa: CASSQDFSGADTQYF

j_call: TRBJ2-1
cdr3_length: 16
v_call: TRBV2
cdr3_aa: CASSAGTSGVGYEQFF

j_call: TRBJ2-3
cdr3_length: 16
v_call: TRBV7-9
cdr3_aa: CASSSLSSRGPDTQYF

j_call: TRBJ2-3
cdr3_length: 18
v_call: TRBV12-5
cdr3_aa: CARPHTAMGAIGLDTQYF

j_call: TRBJ1-5
cdr3_length: 13
v_call: TRBV4-1
cdr3_aa: CASSQEGDQPQHF

j_call: TRBJ1-1
cdr3_length: 15
v_call: TRBV9
cdr3_aa: CASSSGQGSPTEAFF

j_call: TRBJ1-2
cdr3_length: 16
v_call: TRBV9
cdr3_aa: CASSPGFRGANYGYTF

j_call: TRBJ2-3
cdr3_length: 17
v_call: TRBV18
cdr3_aa: CASSPRMDWAPTDTQYF

j_call: TRBJ2-7
cdr3_length: 14
v_call: TRBV2
cdr3_aa: CARLVGGGTYEQYF

j_call: TRBJ1-5
cdr3_length: 14
v_call: TRBV5-8
cdr3_aa: CASSWDIADQPQHF

j_call: TRBJ1-1
cdr3_length: 16
v_call: TRBV6-5
cdr3_aa: CASSYLGQGGATEAFF

j_call: TRBJ1-5
cdr3_length: 15
v_call: TRBV19
cdr3_aa: CASRPHRVPNQPQHF

j_call: TRBJ1-5
cdr3_length: 16
v_call: TRBV15
cdr3_aa: CATSRSTGGGNQPQHF

j_call: TRBJ1-1
cdr3_length: 13
v_call: TRBV6-6
cdr3_aa: CASKGRGDTEAFF

j_call: TRBJ2-7
cdr3_length: 14
v_call: TRBV7-2
cdr3_aa: CASSPGGSVVEQYF

j_call: TRBJ2-3
cdr3_length: 17
v_call: TRBV3-1/TRBV3-2
cdr3_aa: CASSQTLAGIPPDTQYF

j_call: TRBJ2-2
cdr3_length: 14
v_call: TRBV4-1
cdr3_aa: CASSPTSGTGELFF

j_call: TRBJ2-7
cdr3_length: 13
v_call: TRBV3-1/TRBV3-2
cdr3_aa: CASSQERTFEQYF

j_call: TRBJ1-1
cdr3_length: 14
v_call: TRBV27
cdr3_aa: CASSMTAMNTEAFF

j_call: TRBJ2-2
cdr3_length: 15
v_call: TRBV2
cdr3_aa: CASSEDVGGTGELFF

j_call: TRBJ1-1
cdr3_length: 17
v_call: TRBV12-1
cdr3_aa: CASRLQGQESMNTEAFF

j_call: TRBJ1-6
cdr3_length: 16
v_call: TRBV6-5
cdr3_aa: CASSYSRGQGNSPLHF

j_call: TRBJ1-5
cdr3_length: 17
v_call: TRBV21-1
cdr3_aa: CASSQNRTGGSNQPQHF